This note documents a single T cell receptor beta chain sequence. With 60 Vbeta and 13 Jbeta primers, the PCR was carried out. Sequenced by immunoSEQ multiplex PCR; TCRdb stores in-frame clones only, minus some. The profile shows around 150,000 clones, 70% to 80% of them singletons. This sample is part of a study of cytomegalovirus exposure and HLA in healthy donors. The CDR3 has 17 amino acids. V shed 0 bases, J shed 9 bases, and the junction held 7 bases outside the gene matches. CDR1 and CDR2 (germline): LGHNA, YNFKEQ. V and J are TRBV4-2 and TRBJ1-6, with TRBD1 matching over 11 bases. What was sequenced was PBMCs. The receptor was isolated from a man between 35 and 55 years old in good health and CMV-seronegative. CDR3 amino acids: CASSQDPEGTGGSPLHF. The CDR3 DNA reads TGTGCCAGCAGCCAAGATCCGGAAGGGACAGGGGGTTCACCCCTCCACTTT.